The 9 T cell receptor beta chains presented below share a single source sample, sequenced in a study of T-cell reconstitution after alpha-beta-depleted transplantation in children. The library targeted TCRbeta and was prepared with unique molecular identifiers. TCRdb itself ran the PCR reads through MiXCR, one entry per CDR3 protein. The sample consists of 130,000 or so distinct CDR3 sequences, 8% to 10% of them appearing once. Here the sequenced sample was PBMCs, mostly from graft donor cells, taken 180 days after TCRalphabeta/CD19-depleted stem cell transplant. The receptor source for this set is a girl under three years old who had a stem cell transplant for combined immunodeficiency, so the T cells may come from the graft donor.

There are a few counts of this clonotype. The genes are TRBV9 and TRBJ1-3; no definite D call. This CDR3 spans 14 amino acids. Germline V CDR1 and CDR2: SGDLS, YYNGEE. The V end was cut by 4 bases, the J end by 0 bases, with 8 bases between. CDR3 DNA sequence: TGTGCCAGCAGCTCCCGTACCTCTGGAAACACCATATATTTT. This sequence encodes CASSSRTSGNTIYF.

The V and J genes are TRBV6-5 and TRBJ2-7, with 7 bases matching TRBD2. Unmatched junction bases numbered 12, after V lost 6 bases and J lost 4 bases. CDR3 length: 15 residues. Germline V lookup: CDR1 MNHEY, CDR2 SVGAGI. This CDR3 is CASSSSSGPFYEQYF. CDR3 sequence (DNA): TGTGCCAGCAGCTCCTCTAGCGGACCTTTTTACGAGCAGTACTTC.

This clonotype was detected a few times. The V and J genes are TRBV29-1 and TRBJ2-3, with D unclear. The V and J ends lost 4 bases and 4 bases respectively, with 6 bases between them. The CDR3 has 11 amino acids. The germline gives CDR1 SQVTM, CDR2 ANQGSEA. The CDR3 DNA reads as TGCAGCGTTGGTTGGTCAGATACGCAGTATTTT. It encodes CSVGWSDTQYF.

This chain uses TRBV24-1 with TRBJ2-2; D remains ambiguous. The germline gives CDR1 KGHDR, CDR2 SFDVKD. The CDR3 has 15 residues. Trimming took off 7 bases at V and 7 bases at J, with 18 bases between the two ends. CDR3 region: CATRKGDQGGGELFF. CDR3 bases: TGTGCCACCAGAAAAGGCGACCAAGGCGGCGGGGAGCTGTTTTTT.

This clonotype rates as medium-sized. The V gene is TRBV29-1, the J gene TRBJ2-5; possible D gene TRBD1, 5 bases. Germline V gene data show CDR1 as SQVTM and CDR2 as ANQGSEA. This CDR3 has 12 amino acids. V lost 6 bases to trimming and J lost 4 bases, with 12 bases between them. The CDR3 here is CSVLQGAETQYF. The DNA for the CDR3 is TGCAGCGTCCTTCAGGGTGCAGAGACCCAGTACTTC.

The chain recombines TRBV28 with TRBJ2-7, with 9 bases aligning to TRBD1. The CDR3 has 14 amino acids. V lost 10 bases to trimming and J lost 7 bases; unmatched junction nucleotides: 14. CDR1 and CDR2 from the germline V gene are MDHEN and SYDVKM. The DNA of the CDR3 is TGTGCCACCCGCACCGGGACAGGGTTTCGGGAGCAGTACTTC. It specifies CATRTGTGFREQYF.

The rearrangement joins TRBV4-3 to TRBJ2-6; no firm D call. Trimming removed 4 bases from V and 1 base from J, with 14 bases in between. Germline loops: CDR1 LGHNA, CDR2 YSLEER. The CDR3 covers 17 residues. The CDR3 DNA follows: TGCGCCAGCAGCCCCCCAACGACCCGGTCTGGGGCCAACGTCCTGACTTTC. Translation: CASSPPTTRSGANVLTF.

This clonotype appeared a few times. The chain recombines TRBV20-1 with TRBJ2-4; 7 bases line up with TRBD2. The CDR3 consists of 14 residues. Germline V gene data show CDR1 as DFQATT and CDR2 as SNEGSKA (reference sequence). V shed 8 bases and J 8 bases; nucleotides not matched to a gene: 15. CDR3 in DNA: TGCAGTTTCGACGGAGGGAGGGGTGAGGACATTCAGTACTTC. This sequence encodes CSFDGGRGEDIQYF.

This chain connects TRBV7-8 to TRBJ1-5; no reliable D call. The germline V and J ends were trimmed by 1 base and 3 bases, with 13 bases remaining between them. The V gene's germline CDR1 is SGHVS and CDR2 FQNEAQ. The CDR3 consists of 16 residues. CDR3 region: CASSLGVGDTNQPQHF. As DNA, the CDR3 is TGTGCCAGCAGCTTAGGGGTCGGAGACACCAATCAGCCCCAGCATTTT.